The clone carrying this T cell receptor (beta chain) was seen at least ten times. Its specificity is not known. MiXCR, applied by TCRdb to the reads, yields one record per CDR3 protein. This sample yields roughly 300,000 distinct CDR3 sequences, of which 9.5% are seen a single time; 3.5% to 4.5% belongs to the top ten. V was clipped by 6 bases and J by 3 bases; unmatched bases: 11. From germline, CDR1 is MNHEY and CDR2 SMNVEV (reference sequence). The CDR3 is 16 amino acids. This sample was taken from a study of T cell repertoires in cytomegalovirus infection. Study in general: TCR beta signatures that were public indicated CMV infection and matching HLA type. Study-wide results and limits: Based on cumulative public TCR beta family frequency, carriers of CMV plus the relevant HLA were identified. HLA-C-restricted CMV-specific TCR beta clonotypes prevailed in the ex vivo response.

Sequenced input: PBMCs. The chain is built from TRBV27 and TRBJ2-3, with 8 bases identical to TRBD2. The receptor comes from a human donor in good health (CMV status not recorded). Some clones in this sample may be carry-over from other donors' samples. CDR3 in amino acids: CASRLEAGGRTDTQYF. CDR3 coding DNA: TGTGCCAGCAGATTGGAGGCGGGAGGTAGAACAGATACGCAGTATTTT.